The 30 T cell receptor beta chains below were found in one sample sequenced in a study of T cells in Graves' hyperthyroidism and ophthalmopathy (dated by TCRdb to about 2019). Receptors were amplified or captured by multiplex PCR. Reads for this sample came from an Illumina HiSeq 2000. The TCR beta CDR3 regions were amplified from the RNA transcripts. A first-round RT-PCR of the TCR CDR3 used the HTBI primer set with the Qiagen OneStep RT-PCR kit. TCRdb took the public reads, trimmed them with fastp at Q25, ran MiXCR for clone calling and kept in-frame beta chains. Duplicate CDR3 protein sequences are folded into a single record with the most common DNA and genes. The sample records hundreds of thousands of distinct CDR3 sequences, roughly 19% of which are singletons. The ten largest clonotypes hold about two fifths of the sample. The sample consisted of blood. The receptors shown here come from a man aged 50-59 years with Graves' ophthalmopathy.

This clonotype has a count of ten or more. V usage is TRBV20-1 and J usage is TRBJ2-3, with TRBD1 as a possible D gene (6 bases). V lost 6 bases to trimming and J lost 4 bases, with 17 bases between them. The CDR3 has 14 residues. CDR1 and CDR2 from the germline V gene are DFQATT and SNEGSKA (reference sequence). The CDR3 loop reads CSAGASEEADTQYF. In nucleotides, the CDR3 is TGCAGTGCGGGGGCTAGTGAGGAGGCAGATACGCAGTATTTT.

The CDR3 region is CASSQGWRDTEAFF. The CDR3 coding sequence is TGTGCCAGCAGCCAAGGATGGAGGGACACTGAAGCTTTCTTT. V and J are TRBV14 and TRBJ1-1; D remains unclear. Germline CDR1 reads SGHDN; CDR2 reads FVKESK. There are 14 residues in the CDR3. The V and J ends lost 1 base and 3 bases respectively, with 9 bases between them.

The chain uses TRBV12-3 or TRBV12-4 and TRBJ2-5, with D tentatively TRBD2 (5 bases). Trimming took off 7 bases at V and 10 bases at J, with 16 bases between the two ends. There are 12 residues in the CDR3. CDR3 nucleotides: TGTGCCAGCACCTCCTCGAGGGCGAACCAGTACTTC. Translation gives CASTSSRANQYF.

The V and J genes are TRBV11-3 and TRBJ2-3; D ambiguous. Trimming removed 0 bases from V and 7 bases from J, with 8 bases in between. This CDR3 contains 13 residues. Germline CDR1 reads SGHNT; CDR2 reads YENEEA. The CDR3 protein is CASSLDARNTQYF. For the CDR3, the DNA is TGTGCCAGCAGCTTAGACGCTCGGAATACGCAGTATTTT.

In its sample, this clonotype was seen a few times. The chain has TRBV7-9 and TRBJ2-2; D perhaps matches TRBD2 (6 bases). Germline CDR1 reads SEHNR; CDR2 reads FQNEAQ (reference sequence). Trimming pared 8 bases from V and 7 bases from J, leaving 17 bases between. There are 14 residues in the CDR3. In DNA, the CDR3 is TGTGCCAGCCCGTTTAGGAGGGAAGGCGGGGAGCTGTTTTTT. It encodes CASPFRREGGELFF.

The gene calls are TRBV4-1 and TRBJ1-6; 8 bases are a match to TRBD1. The CDR3 contains 14 residues. Per germline, CDR1 MGHRA and CDR2 YSYEKL. The trim removed 3 bases at V and 17 bases at J, leaving 12 bases unmatched. The CDR3 loop is CASSHPPTGVGIHF. The CDR3 region has the DNA TGCGCCAGCAGCCACCCCCCGACAGGGGTAGGGATCCACTTT.

The chain carries TRBV12-3 or TRBV12-4 and TRBJ1-5; no clear D gene. The length of the CDR3 is 13 residues. V shed 8 bases and J shed 6 bases, with 14 bases lying between them. The CDR3 reads CASRAAQGQPQHF. The CDR3 DNA follows: TGTGCCAGCCGGGCCGCGCAAGGTCAGCCCCAGCATTTT.

This clonotype has a count of ten or more. CDR3 region: CASSSSAGAGTDTQYF. The CDR3 DNA reads as TGTGCCAGCAGTTCATCAGCTGGGGCGGGCACAGATACGCAGTATTTT. The genes are TRBV28 and TRBJ2-3, with D maybe TRBD1 (5 bases). Looked up from germline, CDR1 is MDHEN and CDR2 is SYDVKM. The V end lost 4 bases, the J end lost 1 base, and 15 bases lay between the germline ends. The CDR3 is 16 residues long.

Many counts were recorded for this clonotype. The rearrangement links TRBV29-1 to TRBJ2-3; D may be TRBD1 (5 bases). V was pared by 6 bases and J by 2 bases, with 9 bases between. This CDR3 has 12 amino acids. Germline V lookup: CDR1 SQVTM, CDR2 ANQGSEA. The CDR3 loop reads CSVKTATDTQYF. The CDR3 nucleotides are TGCAGCGTCAAGACAGCCACAGATACGCAGTATTTT.

In its sample, this clonotype was seen many times. The J gene is TRBJ1-1, the V gene TRBV12-3 or TRBV12-4; D is perhaps TRBD1 (5 bases). V was trimmed by 5 bases and J by 1 base, leaving 11 bases between them. The length of the CDR3 is 14 residues. CDR3 in amino acids: CASSQRGENTEAFF. CDR3 sequence (DNA): TGTGCCAGCAGTCAAAGGGGCGAGAACACTGAAGCTTTCTTT.

In its sample, this clonotype was seen many times. V is TRBV2 and J is TRBJ1-6, with D possibly TRBD1 on 6 matching bases. Per germline, CDR1 SNHLY and CDR2 FYNNEI. V lost 8 bases, J lost 7 bases, and 15 bases lay in between. This CDR3 spans 14 amino acids. CDR3 residues: CASVLDQGNSPLHF. The CDR3 region has the DNA TGTGCCAGCGTGCTGGACCAGGGGAATTCACCCCTCCACTTT.

This clonotype has ten or more counts. The gene calls are TRBV7-3 and TRBJ2-5, with TRBD1 matching over 7 bases. J gave up 5 bases and V 6 bases, and 9 bases lay outside the gene matches. The germline CDR1 and CDR2 sequences are SGHTA and FQGTGA. The CDR3 runs to 14 residues. CDR3: CASSYRGPEETQYF. Written as DNA, the CDR3 is TGTGCCAGCAGTTATAGGGGGCCCGAGGAGACCCAGTACTTC. The full variable domain, in which reference TRBV7-3 and TRBJ2-5 provide the parts outside the CDR3, is GAGVSQTPSNKVTEKGKYVELRCDPISGHTALYWYRQSLGQGPEFLIYFQGTGAADDSGLPNDRFFAVRPEGSVSTLKIQRTERGDSAVYLCASSYRGPEETQYFGPGTRLLVL.

The V call is TRBV7-9, the J call TRBJ1-2, with 9 bases that match TRBD1. Germline V gives CDR1 SEHNR, CDR2 FQNEAQ (reference sequence). J gave up 5 bases and V 5 bases, and 12 bases lay outside the gene matches. The CDR3 runs to 16 residues. CDR3 DNA sequence: TGTGCCAGCAGCCCCCCGCCGGGACAGGGACTTTATGGCTACACCTTC. As protein: CASSPPPGQGLYGYTF.

The chain employs TRBV5-1 and TRBJ2-7, with a weak D call TRBD2 (6 bases). V was pared by 3 bases and J by 3 bases, with 16 bases between. Germline lookup yields CDR1 SGHRS and CDR2 YFSETQ. The CDR3 is made up of 15 amino acids. CDR3 coding DNA: TGCGCCAGCAGCTCTTCCTCGGGAGCCAACTACGAGCAGTACTTC. Its translation is CASSSSSGANYEQYF.

This clonotype was seen more than once but under ten times. The chain combines TRBV9 with TRBJ2-1; 10 bases align to TRBD2. The CDR3 has 16 residues. Per germline, CDR1 SGDLS and CDR2 YYNGEE. V dropped 0 bases and J dropped 5; count of bases not matched to a gene: 5. CDR3 protein: CASSVAEREGHNEQFF. CDR3 in DNA: TGTGCCAGCAGCGTAGCGGAGCGGGAGGGGCACAATGAGCAGTTCTTC.

The chain combines TRBV30 with TRBJ1-2; 9 bases are shared with TRBD1. The germline CDR1 and CDR2 sequences are GTSNPN and SVGIG (reference sequence). Trimming took 5 bases from V and 4 from J; bases not matched to a gene: 8. The CDR3 is 14 amino acids. DNA of the CDR3: TGTGCCTGGGGAATGGACAGGGGCAGCTATGGCTACACCTTC. This gives the protein CAWGMDRGSYGYTF. The full variable domain, in which reference TRBV30 and TRBJ1-2 provide the parts outside the CDR3, is SQTIHQWPATLVQPVGSPLSLECTVEGTSNPNLYWYRQAAGRGLQLLFYSVGIGQISSEVPQNLSASRPQDRQFILSSKKLLLSDSGFYLCAWGMDRGSYGYTFGSGTRLTVV.

This clonotype appeared many times. This sequence joins TRBV30 and TRBJ2-7; D may be TRBD1 or TRBD2 (5 bases each). V lost 1 base, J lost 5 bases, and 15 bases lay in between. The CDR3 length is 14 residues. Looked up from germline, CDR1 is GTSNPN and CDR2 is SVGIG (reference sequence). CDR3 sequence (DNA): TGTGCCTGGAGTGCACCAGGGAGAGAAAACGAGCAGTACTTC. Translated: CAWSAPGRENEQYF.

Many counts were recorded for this clonotype. V gene TRBV11-3 combines with J gene TRBJ2-1, with unresolved D. CDR3 length: 11 amino acids. Germline V gene lookup returns CDR1 SGHNT and CDR2 YENEEA. Between the trimmed V and J ends, which lost 6 bases and 8 bases, there was a span of 8 bases. Here the CDR3 reads CASSKTDEQFF. In DNA, the CDR3 is TGTGCCAGCAGTAAGACGGATGAGCAGTTCTTC.

This sequence joins TRBV24-1 and TRBJ2-1; 8 positions match TRBD2. J lost 4 bases, V lost 3 bases, and 7 bases had no gene match. Germline CDR1 KGHDR, CDR2 SFDVKD. CDR3 length equals 16 residues. The CDR3 region is CATSDPTSGRYNEQFF. The CDR3 DNA follows: TGTGCCACCAGTGATCCTACTAGCGGAAGGTACAATGAGCAGTTCTTC.

The chain uses TRBV27 and TRBJ2-7, with 8 bases fitting TRBD1. The CDR3 spans 14 residues. Germline V gene data show CDR1 as MNHEY and CDR2 as SMNVEV (reference sequence). V trimming: 7 bases; J trimming: 3 bases; junction bases outside the gene matches: 8. CDR3 sequence reads: CASTPAGGLYEQYF. DNA of the CDR3: TGTGCCAGCACCCCCGCAGGGGGCCTCTACGAGCAGTACTTC.

This clonotype was seen a few times. The CDR3 sequence is CASSLTGLGYEQYF. The CDR3 bases are TGCGCCAGCAGCTTGACGGGGCTCGGGTACGAGCAGTACTTC. V gene TRBV5-1 combines with J gene TRBJ2-7; tentatively, D is TRBD1 or TRBD2 (5 bases each). Looked up from germline, CDR1 is SGHRS and CDR2 is YFSETQ. V was cut by 1 base and J by 4 bases, with 12 bases left in between. This CDR3 spans 14 amino acids.

This chain links TRBV20-1 with TRBJ1-5; D not certain. This CDR3 has 14 residues. Germline loops: CDR1 DFQATT, CDR2 SNEGSKA (reference sequence). Trimming cost V 6 bases and J 3 bases, with 15 bases left between them. This CDR3 reads CSAINPGYNQPQHF. The CDR3 DNA is TGCAGTGCCATTAATCCGGGGTACAATCAGCCCCAGCATTTT.

This clonotype was seen a handful of times. It may be a read error: a sequence one base away is much more abundant. The rearrangement uses TRBV11-2 and TRBJ2-1; TRBD2 matches 11 bases. The CDR3 length is 17 residues. Germline-derived CDR1 and CDR2 are SGHAT and FQNNGV. CDR3 nucleotides: TGTGCCAGCAACTTAGCGGGAGGGCGGAGCTCCTACAATGAGCAGTTCTTC. Its protein is CASNLAGGRSSYNEQFF.

This clonotype has only a few counts. In nucleotides, the CDR3 is TGCAGCGTTGAGACAGGGACCCGCTATGGCTACACCTTC. Translation gives CSVETGTRYGYTF. This sequence joins TRBV29-1 and TRBJ1-2; 7 nucleotides line up with TRBD1. In germline, CDR1 is SQVTM, CDR2 ANQGSEA. J was trimmed by 4 bases and V by 3 bases; bases with no gene match: 5. The CDR3 is made up of 13 amino acids.

This clonotype was found a few times. J is TRBJ2-1 and V is TRBV12-5, with D perhaps TRBD2 (5 bases). V gave up 1 base and J gave up 11 bases, with 9 bases separating them. Germline CDR1 reads LGHNT; CDR2 reads FRNRAP. The length of the CDR3 is 12 residues. The CDR3 nucleotides are TGTGCTAGTGGTTTGGAGCGGACGAAGCAGTTCTTC. Translated: CASGLERTKQFF.

This clonotype was seen at least ten times. CDR3 in amino acids: CASSQEETWTSYEQYF. The CDR3 DNA reads TGTGCCAGCAGCCAAGAAGAAACTTGGACGTCCTACGAGCAGTACTTC. The chain is built from TRBV14 and TRBJ2-7, with unresolved D. CDR1 is SGHDN, CDR2 FVKESK, per germline. V was clipped by 0 bases and J by 1 base, with 13 bases between them. The CDR3 extends over 16 amino acids.

The J gene is TRBJ2-3, the V gene TRBV30; a possible D gene is TRBD2 (5 bases). Trimming removed 7 bases from V and 4 bases from J, with 18 bases in between. The CDR3 contains 14 residues. CDR1 GTSNPN and CDR2 SVGIG come from the germline V gene (reference sequence). As DNA, the CDR3 is TGTGCCTTCGGTCGGATTTCTAGCTCAGATACGCAGTATTTT. Amino acids: CAFGRISSSDTQYF.

In this sample, this clonotype turned up many times. The chain is built from TRBV2 and TRBJ1-6; possibly TRBD1 for D (6 bases). The CDR3 is 12 residues long. CDR1 SNHLY and CDR2 FYNNEI come from the germline V gene. V dropped 6 bases and J dropped 15 bases, with 15 bases sitting between them. The CDR3 DNA reads TGTGCCAGCAGGGATACGGACAGTCACCTCCACTTT. Its translation: CASRDTDSHLHF.

Ten or more counts support this clonotype. The chain couples TRBV18 to TRBJ2-7; 10 bases agree with TRBD1. The CDR3 contains 15 residues. The junction had 3 bases not matched to a gene; V was cut back by 2 bases and J by 2 bases. The germline V gene encodes CDR1 KGHSH and CDR2 LQKENI. CDR3 amino acids: CASSPIGQGAYEQYF. CDR3 in DNA: TGTGCCAGCTCACCAATCGGACAGGGGGCCTACGAGCAGTACTTC.

In its sample, this clonotype was seen a few times. The chain is built from TRBV5-5 and TRBJ2-2, with 7 bases fitting TRBD1. The CDR3 covers 13 residues. The V gene's germline CDR1 is SGHKS and CDR2 YYEKEE (reference sequence). The V segment lost 6 bases and the J segment 7 bases; nucleotides outside the gene matches: 6. DNA for the CDR3: TGTGCCAGCACCCGGACAGGATTCGGGGAGCTGTTTTTT. The encoded protein is CASTRTGFGELFF.